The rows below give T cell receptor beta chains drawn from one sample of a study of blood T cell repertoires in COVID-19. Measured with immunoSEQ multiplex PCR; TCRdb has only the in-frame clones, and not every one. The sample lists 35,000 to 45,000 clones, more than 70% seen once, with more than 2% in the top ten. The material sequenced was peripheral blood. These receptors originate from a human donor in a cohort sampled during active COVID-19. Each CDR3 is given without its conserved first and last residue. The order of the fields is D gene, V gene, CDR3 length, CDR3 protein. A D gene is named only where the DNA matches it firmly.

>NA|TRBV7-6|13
ASSLVGDSTDTQY
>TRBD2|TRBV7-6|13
ASSLLAALTGELF
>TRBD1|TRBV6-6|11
ASGQGNTGELF
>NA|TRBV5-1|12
ASSSQGFSTEAF
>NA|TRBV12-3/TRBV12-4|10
ASSADRTEAF
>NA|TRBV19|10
ASSIVATEAF
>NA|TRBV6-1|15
ASSEVQGGNSGNTIY
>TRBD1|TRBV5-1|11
ASGETGGAGYT
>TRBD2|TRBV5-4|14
ASSQGLAGISYEQY
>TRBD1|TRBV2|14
ASRRTGGEANYGYT
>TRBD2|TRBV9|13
ASSVDGGSYNEQF
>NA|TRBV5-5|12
ASSQGHTGNTIY
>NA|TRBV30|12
AWSAWGNTDTQY
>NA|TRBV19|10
AVEGRTDTQY
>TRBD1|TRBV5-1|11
ASRPGQNNEQF
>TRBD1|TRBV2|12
ASSDGTGGYGYT
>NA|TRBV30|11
AWNWGGEGGYT
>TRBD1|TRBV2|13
ASRNRGRPYNEQF
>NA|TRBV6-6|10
ASSRASYEQY
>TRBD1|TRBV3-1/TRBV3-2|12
ASSQEGQGEKLF
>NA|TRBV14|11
ASSQPGHPLST
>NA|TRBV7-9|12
ASSLSNKNTEAF
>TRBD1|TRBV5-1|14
ASSLPGTGFNTEAF
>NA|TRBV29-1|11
SVDSDSGNTIY
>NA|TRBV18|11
ASSPKRTGELF
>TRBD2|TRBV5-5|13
ASSISGVAKNIQY